These T cell receptor beta chains were read from a single sample in a study of vaccination and CD4 T cells after COVID-19. TCRdb used MiXCR to reprocess the PCR reads, holding one entry per CDR3 protein. The repertoire holds tens of thousands of distinct CDR3 sequences, about 64% seen once, with around 16% in the top ten. These receptors have no identified antigens. This sample comprised CD4+ T cells from blood, cultured in vitro, obtained after SARS-CoV-2 vaccination. These receptors were obtained from a human donor who received a COVID-19 vaccine. CDR3s include the opening cysteine and the closing phenylalanine or tryptophan. The order of the fields is clone size, D gene, V gene, J gene, CDR3 DNA, CDR3 protein. The D gene is left open where the match is weak. Size is omitted from some rows. Given values are once, few, many or a class for expanded clones.

>-|TRBD1|TRBV7-9|TRBJ1-2
TGTGCCAGCAGCTTAGAAATTGGGACAGGAGCGGGCTACACCTTC
CASSLEIGTGAGYTF
>-|-|TRBV6-1|TRBJ2-5
TGTGCCAGCAGTAGAATCCAGGGACGGCGAGAGACCCAGTACTTC
CASSRIQGRRETQYF
>-|-|TRBV15|TRBJ2-1
TGTGCCACCAGCAGGGGGGGGCCCGTCTCCTACAATGAGCAGTTCTTC
CATSRGGPVSYNEQFF
>few|TRBD2|TRBV20-1|TRBJ2-7
TGCAGTGCTAGCGTGGGGGATAGCGGGGGGGCCTACGAGCAGTACTTC
CSASVGDSGGAYEQYF
>few|TRBD1|TRBV11-2|TRBJ1-1
TGTGCCAGCAGCGCGAAAGACAGGGCCACGAACACTGAAGCTTTCTTT
CASSAKDRATNTEAFF
>-|-|TRBV19|TRBJ1-2
TGTGCCAGTAGTATCCAGGGTAAGGACTATGGCTACACCTTC
CASSIQGKDYGYTF
>few|-|TRBV2|TRBJ1-2
TGTGCCGGGCACAGGGACGCCCGTAATGGCTACACCTTC
CAGHRDARNGYTF
>few|TRBD1|TRBV7-6|TRBJ1-3
TGTGCCAGCAGCCCCAGGACAGGGTACCAAAACACCATATATTTT
CASSPRTGYQNTIYF
>-|-|TRBV7-2|TRBJ1-2
TGTGCCAGCAGCCCAGAGGCACAGTACGGCTACACCTTC
CASSPEAQYGYTF
>-|-|TRBV27|TRBJ2-6
TGTGCCAGCAGTTCCTACTCTGGGGCCAACGTCCTGACTTTC
CASSSYSGANVLTF
>-|-|TRBV7-9|TRBJ1-6
TGTGCCAGCAGCTTAGTAGTGGCGGCTTATAATTCACCCCTCCACTTT
CASSLVVAAYNSPLHF
>-|-|TRBV7-6|TRBJ1-1
TGTGCCAGCAGCTTAACCCGGAACACTGAAGCTTTCTTT
CASSLTRNTEAFF
>-|-|TRBV7-2|TRBJ1-3
TGTGCCAGCAGCTTCAGACAGAGCTCTGGAAACACCATATATTTT
CASSFRQSSGNTIYF
>-|-|TRBV7-8|TRBJ1-1
TGTGCCAGCAGCTTAGCGGCCCGGACTGAAGCTTTCTTT
CASSLAARTEAFF
>-|-|TRBV15|TRBJ2-7
TGTGCCACCAGCAGAGATATACAGTCCTACGAGCAGTACTTC
CATSRDIQSYEQYF
>-|TRBD1|TRBV30|TRBJ2-5
TGTGCCTGGAGTCGAGGGGGCCAAGTTGAGGAGACCCAGTACTTC
CAWSRGGQVEETQYF
>-|-|TRBV11-3|TRBJ2-3
TGTGCCAGCAGTTACAGGACAGGCACAGATACGCAGTATTTT
CASSYRTGTDTQYF
>-|TRBD2|TRBV5-1|TRBJ2-3
TGCGCCAGCAGCGCCGGGACTAGCGGCCCAGATACGCAGTATTTT
CASSAGTSGPDTQYF
>few|TRBD1|TRBV7-3|TRBJ1-2
TGTGCCAGCAGCTCCGGGACAGGGGTTGGCTACACCTTC
CASSSGTGVGYTF
>-|-|TRBV5-1|TRBJ1-1
TGCGCCAGCAGCTTAGATGACAACACTGAAGCTTTCTTT
CASSLDDNTEAFF
>-|-|TRBV7-9|TRBJ1-1
TGTGCCAGCAGCTTAGCAAGACAAGGGGACACTGAAGCTTTCTTT
CASSLARQGDTEAFF
>-|-|TRBV10-3|TRBJ1-2
TGTGCCATCAGTGAACATGAGTCAGGGACCTACACCTTC
CAISEHESGTYTF
>-|TRBD1|TRBV6-1|TRBJ2-5
TGTGCCAGCAGTCTCGAAGGACAGGGGGAGGGAGAGACCCAGTACTTC
CASSLEGQGEGETQYF
>-|-|TRBV20-1|TRBJ1-2
TGCAGTGCTAGTTTTAGGGACGGAGTTAACTATGGCTACACCTTC
CSASFRDGVNYGYTF
>-|TRBD1|TRBV5-1|TRBJ1-2
TGCGCCAGCAGCTTGGGTACAGGGGGTATCAACTATGGCTACACCTTC
CASSLGTGGINYGYTF